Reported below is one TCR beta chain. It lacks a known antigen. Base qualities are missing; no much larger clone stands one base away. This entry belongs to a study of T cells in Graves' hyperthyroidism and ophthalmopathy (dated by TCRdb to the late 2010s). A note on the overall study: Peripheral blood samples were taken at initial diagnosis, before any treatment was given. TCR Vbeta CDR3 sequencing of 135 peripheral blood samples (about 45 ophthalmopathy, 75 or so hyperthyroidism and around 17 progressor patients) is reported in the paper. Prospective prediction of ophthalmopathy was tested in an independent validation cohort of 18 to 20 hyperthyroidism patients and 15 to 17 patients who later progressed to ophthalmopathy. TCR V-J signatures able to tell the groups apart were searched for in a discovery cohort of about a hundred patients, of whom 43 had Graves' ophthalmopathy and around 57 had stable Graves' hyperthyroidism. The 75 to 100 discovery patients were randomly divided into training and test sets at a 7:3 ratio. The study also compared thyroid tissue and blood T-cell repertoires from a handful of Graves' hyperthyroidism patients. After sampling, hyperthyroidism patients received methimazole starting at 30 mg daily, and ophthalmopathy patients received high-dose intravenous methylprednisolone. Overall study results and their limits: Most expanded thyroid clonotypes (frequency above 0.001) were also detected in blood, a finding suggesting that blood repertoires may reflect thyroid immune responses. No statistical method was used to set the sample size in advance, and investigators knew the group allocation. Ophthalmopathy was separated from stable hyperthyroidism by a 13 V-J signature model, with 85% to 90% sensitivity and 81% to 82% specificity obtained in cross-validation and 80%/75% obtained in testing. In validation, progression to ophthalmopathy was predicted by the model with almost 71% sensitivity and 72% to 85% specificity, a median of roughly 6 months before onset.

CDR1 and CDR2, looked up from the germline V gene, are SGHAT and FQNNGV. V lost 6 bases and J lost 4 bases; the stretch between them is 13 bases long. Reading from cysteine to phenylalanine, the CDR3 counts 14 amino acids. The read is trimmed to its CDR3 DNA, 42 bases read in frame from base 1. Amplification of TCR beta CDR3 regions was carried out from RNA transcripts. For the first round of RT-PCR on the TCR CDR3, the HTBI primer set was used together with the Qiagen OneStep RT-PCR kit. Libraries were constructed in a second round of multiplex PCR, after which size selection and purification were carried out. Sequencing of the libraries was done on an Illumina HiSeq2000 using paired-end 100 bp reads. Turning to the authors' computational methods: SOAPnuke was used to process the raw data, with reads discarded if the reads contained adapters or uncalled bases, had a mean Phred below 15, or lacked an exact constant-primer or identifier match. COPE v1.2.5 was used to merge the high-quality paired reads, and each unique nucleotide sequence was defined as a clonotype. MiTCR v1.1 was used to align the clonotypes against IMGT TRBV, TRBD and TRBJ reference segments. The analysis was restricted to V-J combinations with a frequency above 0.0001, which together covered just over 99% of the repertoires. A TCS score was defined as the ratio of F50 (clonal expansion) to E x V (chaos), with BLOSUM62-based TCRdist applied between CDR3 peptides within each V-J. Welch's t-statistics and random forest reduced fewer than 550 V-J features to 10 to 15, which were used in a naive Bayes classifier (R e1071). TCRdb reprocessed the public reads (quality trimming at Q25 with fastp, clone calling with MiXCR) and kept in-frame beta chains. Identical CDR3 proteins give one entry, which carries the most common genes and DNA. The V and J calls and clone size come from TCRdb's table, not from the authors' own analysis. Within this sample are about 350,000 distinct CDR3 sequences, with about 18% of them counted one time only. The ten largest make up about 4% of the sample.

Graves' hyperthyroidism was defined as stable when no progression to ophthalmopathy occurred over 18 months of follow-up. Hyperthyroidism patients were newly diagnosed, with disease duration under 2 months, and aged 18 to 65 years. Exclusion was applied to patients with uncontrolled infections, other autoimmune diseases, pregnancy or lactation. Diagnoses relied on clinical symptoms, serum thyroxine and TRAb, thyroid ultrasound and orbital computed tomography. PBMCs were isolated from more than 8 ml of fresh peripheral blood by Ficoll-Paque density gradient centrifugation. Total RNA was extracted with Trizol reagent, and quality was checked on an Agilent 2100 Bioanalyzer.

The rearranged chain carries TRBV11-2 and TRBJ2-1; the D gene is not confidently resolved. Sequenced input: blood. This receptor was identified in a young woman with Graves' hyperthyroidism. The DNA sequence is TGTGCCAGCAGGCCAGGCCCGCAATACAATGAGCAGTTCTTC. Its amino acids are CASRPGPQYNEQFF.